This paragraph covers one T cell receptor (beta chain) sequence. This entry belongs to a study of blood T cells in healthy people across ages. PCR was performed a second time for about 7 to 11 cycles using a sample-barcoded 5' primer and a J-beta primer mix. Each of the cDNA molecules was tagged by a template-switch adaptor with 12 random nucleotides. TCRdb passed the 5' RACE reads through MiXCR, listing each CDR3 protein once. The data contain around 800,000 distinct CDR3 sequences, 50% to 65% of them seen just once; the ten biggest clones take up roughly 40%. The sequenced material came from blood. The sequence came from an older man in good health.

DNA for the CDR3: TGTGCCAGCAGCCCCCGACAGGGAACAGATACGCAGTATTTT. It encodes CASSPRQGTDTQYF. The rearrangement links TRBV11-3 to TRBJ2-3, with 7 nucleotides matching TRBD1. There are 14 residues in the CDR3. V shed 5 bases and J 3 bases; nucleotides not matched to a gene: 5. Germline CDR1 is SGHNT and CDR2 is YENEEA.